These 19 T cell receptor beta chains originate from one sample sequenced in a study of cytomegalovirus exposure and HLA in healthy donors. It was with 60 Vbeta and 13 Jbeta primers that the PCR ran. The protocol was immunoSEQ multiplex PCR, while the TCRdb copy is restricted to in-frame clones and leaves out a portion. The data show over 40,000 clones, with around 90% seen just once and more than 7.5% held by the top ten. The material sequenced was PBMCs. The receptors were sampled from a woman aged 40 to 50 in good health and CMV-seropositive.

This rearrangement joins TRBV29-1 to TRBJ2-1; D is perhaps TRBD1 (5 bases). The CDR3 extends over 15 amino acids. In germline, CDR1 is SQVTM, CDR2 ANQGSEA. Trimming stripped 5 bases from V and 1 base from J, with 15 bases between. The CDR3 sequence is CSVPTTATSYNEQFF. CDR3 bases: TGCAGCGTTCCAACGACAGCAACGTCCTACAATGAGCAGTTCTTC.

The rearrangement joins TRBV6-1 to TRBJ1-1; 7 nucleotides agree with TRBD1. Germline CDR1 is MNHNS and CDR2 is SASEGT. The CDR3 consists of 14 residues. Unmatched junction bases numbered 9, after V lost 6 bases and J lost 5 bases. The chain's CDR3 is CASRDRVGVTEAFF. CDR3 bases: TGTGCCAGCAGAGACAGGGTGGGGGTTACTGAAGCTTTCTTT.

CDR3 in amino acids: CASSPGLAGVTGELFF. CDR3 nucleotide sequence: TGTGCCAGCAGTCCTGGACTAGCGGGAGTCACCGGGGAGCTGTTTTTT. The genes are TRBV9 and TRBJ2-2; 13 nucleotides align to TRBD2. The germline gives CDR1 SGDLS, CDR2 YYNGEE. V shed 5 bases and J 4 bases; nucleotides not matched to a gene: 5. CDR3 size: 16 residues.

The chain carries TRBV5-6 and TRBJ2-1; maybe TRBD2 (6 bases). CDR1 and CDR2 from the germline V gene are SGHDT and YYEEEE. V lost 2 bases, J lost 6 bases, and 9 bases lay in between. The CDR3 runs 13 residues. The CDR3: CASSFVGGNEQFF. CDR3 bases: TGTGCCAGCAGCTTTGTGGGAGGCAATGAGCAGTTCTTC.

The gene calls are TRBV7-9 and TRBJ2-7, with TRBD1 as a possible D gene (6 bases). CDR3 length: 14 amino acids. Trimming removed 11 bases from V and 2 bases from J, with 19 bases in between. From germline, CDR1 is SEHNR and CDR2 FQNEAQ (reference sequence). This CDR3 is CAESETGRPYEQYF. The CDR3 bases are TGTGCCGAGTCAGAGACAGGCCGACCCTACGAGCAGTACTTC.

V usage is TRBV29-1 and J usage is TRBJ2-5; maybe TRBD2 (5 bases). This CDR3 is built from 13 residues. Germline CDR1 and CDR2: SQVTM and ANQGSEA. V was cut by 3 bases and J by 1 base, with 9 bases left in between. The CDR3 protein is CSVEGAFQETQYF. CDR3 nucleotides: TGCAGCGTTGAGGGAGCCTTCCAAGAGACCCAGTACTTC.

This chain joins TRBV7-2 and TRBJ2-1; TRBD2 is a possible D gene (7 bases). Trimming removed 8 bases at V and 0 bases at J, with 14 bases between. The CDR3 runs to 15 residues. CDR1 is SGHTA and CDR2 is FQGNSA in the germline V gene. The CDR3 region has the DNA TGTGCCAGCGGCGGCGGGGGCAGCTCCTACAATGAGCAGTTCTTC. Its protein is CASGGGGSSYNEQFF. Full variable domain (rest looked up from reference TRBV7-2 and TRBJ2-1): GAGVSQSPSNKVTEKGKDVELRCDPISGHTALYWYRQSLGQGLEFLIYFQGNSAPDKSGLPSDRFSAERTGGSVSTLTIQRTQQEDSAVYLCASGGGGSSYNEQFFGPGTRLTVL.

The chain has TRBV7-6 and TRBJ2-4; possibly TRBD2 for D (6 bases). Looked up from germline, CDR1 is SGHVS and CDR2 is FNYEAQ. V was pared by 1 base and J by 8 bases, with 12 bases between. This CDR3 region has 14 residues. The CDR3 spells CASSLDGQRDIQYF. The CDR3 bases are TGTGCCAGCAGCTTAGATGGCCAGCGGGACATTCAGTACTTC.

This chain links TRBV6-5 with TRBJ2-1, with D maybe TRBD2 (5 bases). The CDR3 is 12 amino acids. V lost 6 bases to trimming and J lost 10 bases, with 13 bases between them. Germline assignment: CDR1 MNHEY and CDR2 SVGAGI. CDR3 loop: CASSSAGGEQFF. CDR3 nucleotides: TGTGCCAGCAGCTCGGCGGGTGGGGAGCAGTTCTTC.

This clone was observed a single time. The rearrangement links TRBV28 to TRBJ2-1, with D perhaps matching TRBD2 (6 bases). Germline V gene sequence: CDR1 MDHEN, CDR2 SYDVKM. This CDR3 has 15 amino acids. The V end lost 7 bases, the J end lost 3 bases, and 16 bases lay between the germline ends. CDR3 in amino acids: CASTSSSGNYNEQFF. CDR3 bases: TGTGCCAGCACCTCTAGTAGCGGAAACTACAATGAGCAGTTCTTC.

Note on this clone: The junction departs from the called germline gene at one end, perhaps through a read error. The chain links TRBV7-9 to TRBJ1-2, with D hard to call. CDR3 length: 14 residues. Germline assignment: CDR1 SEHNR and CDR2 FQNEAQ (reference sequence). DNA for the CDR3: TGTTCCAGCAGCCCCATAGAAGCTTTCTATGGCTACACCTTC. Encoded protein: CSSSPIEAFYGYTF.

This clone occurred once. The chain combines TRBV19 with TRBJ2-1, with 14 bases identical to TRBD2. The trim removed 11 bases at V and 6 bases at J, leaving 12 bases unmatched. CDR1 and CDR2 (germline): LNHDA, SQIVND (reference sequence). This CDR3 comprises 16 residues. The CDR3 here is CACSGLAGDVGNEQFF. DNA for the CDR3: TGTGCCTGTTCGGGACTAGCGGGAGATGTAGGCAATGAGCAGTTCTTC.

This clone has a single count. The V gene is TRBV13, the J gene TRBJ1-1; the D gene is possibly TRBD1 (5 bases). This CDR3 spans 18 amino acids. V was shortened by 0 bases and J by 0 bases, with 17 bases between the two germline ends. Germline V gene lookup returns CDR1 PRHDT and CDR2 FYEKMQ (reference sequence). CDR3 sequence (DNA): TGTGCCAGCAGCTTAGGAGGTTTGGGACTGGCGATGAACACTGAAGCTTTCTTT. Its translation is CASSLGGLGLAMNTEAFF.

CDR3 in DNA: TGTGCCGTACACAGGGGGTACACTGAAGCTTTCTTT. Encoded protein: CAVHRGYTEAFF. The chain uses TRBV19 and TRBJ1-1; TRBD1 agrees at 8 bases. Germline V gene sequence: CDR1 LNHDA, CDR2 SQIVND (reference sequence). The V and J ends lost 11 bases and 3 bases, in that order; junction bases with no gene match: 5. The CDR3 loop spans 12 amino acids.

The rearrangement uses TRBV28 and TRBJ2-7; 10 bases agree with TRBD2. The CDR3 is made up of 15 amino acids. Germline V gives CDR1 MDHEN, CDR2 SYDVKM. Trimming at V came to 6 bases and at J to 2 bases, leaving 7 bases not matched to a gene. The CDR3 region has the DNA TGTGCCAGCAGACTGACTAGCGGGCCTGCCTACGAGCAGTACTTC. Its translation: CASRLTSGPAYEQYF.

The chain is built from TRBV2 and TRBJ2-7; D not resolved. The CDR3 has 15 amino acids. The ends were cut back, 5 bases at V and 1 base at J, with 15 bases in the middle. Per germline, CDR1 SNHLY and CDR2 FYNNEI. The CDR3 DNA reads TGTGCCAGCAGTACCCCCCCCCAGGATTCCTACGAGCAGTACTTC. It specifies CASSTPPQDSYEQYF. Drawing the rest from reference TRBV2 and TRBJ2-7, the complete variable domain is EPEVTQTPSHQVTQMGQEVILRCVPISNHLYFYWYRQILGQKVEFLVSFYNNEISEKSEIFDDQFSVERPDGSNFTLKIRSTKLEDSAMYFCASSTPPQDSYEQYFGPGTRLTVT.

This chain joins TRBV18 and TRBJ1-1; perhaps TRBD1 as D (6 bases). The CDR3 is 14 amino acids. Germline-derived CDR1 and CDR2 are KGHSH and LQKENI. Trimming pared 2 bases from V and 2 bases from J, leaving 9 bases between. The CDR3 protein is CASSPAGGNTEAFF. In DNA, the CDR3 is TGTGCCAGCTCACCAGCTGGGGGCAACACTGAAGCTTTCTTT.

The sample holds a few counts of this clone. The V and J genes are TRBV14 and TRBJ2-3, with D unclear. The V gene's germline CDR1 is SGHDN and CDR2 FVKESK. The CDR3 contains 16 residues. With 0 bases removed from V and 2 bases from J, the gap between germline ends came to 12 bases. In DNA, the CDR3 is TGTGCCAGCAGCCAAGATGAAATTCTACCCACAGATACGCAGTATTTT. Protein sequence: CASSQDEILPTDTQYF.

The chain has TRBV9 and TRBJ1-3; D might be TRBD1 (6 bases). V was clipped by 0 bases and J by 2 bases, with 12 bases between them. Germline assignment: CDR1 SGDLS and CDR2 YYNGEE. The CDR3 is 16 amino acids. CDR3 residues: CASSVAPTGTGNTIYF. CDR3 bases: TGTGCCAGCAGCGTAGCCCCGACAGGTACTGGAAACACCATATATTTT.